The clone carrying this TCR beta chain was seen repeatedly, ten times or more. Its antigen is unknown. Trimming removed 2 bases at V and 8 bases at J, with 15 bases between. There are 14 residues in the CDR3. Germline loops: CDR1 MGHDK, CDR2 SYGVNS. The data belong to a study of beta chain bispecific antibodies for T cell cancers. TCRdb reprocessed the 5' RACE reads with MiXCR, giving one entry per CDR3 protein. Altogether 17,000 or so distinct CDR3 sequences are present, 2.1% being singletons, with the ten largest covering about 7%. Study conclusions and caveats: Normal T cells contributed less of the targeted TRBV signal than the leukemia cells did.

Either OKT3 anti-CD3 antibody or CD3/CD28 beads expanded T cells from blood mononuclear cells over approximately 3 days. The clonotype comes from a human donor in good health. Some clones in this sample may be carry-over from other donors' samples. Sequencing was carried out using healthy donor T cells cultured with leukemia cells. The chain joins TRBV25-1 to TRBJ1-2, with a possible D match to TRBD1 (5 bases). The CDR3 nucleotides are TGTGCCAGCAGTGAAGGGGGACTGACTTGGGGCTACACCTTC. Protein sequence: CASSEGGLTWGYTF.